The sequence of this T cell receptor (beta chain) was determined in a study of OX40 agonist ivuxolimab in advanced cancers. CDR3 length: 16 amino acids. Germline CDR1 SGHNT, CDR2 YYREEE (reference sequence). With 4 bases removed from V and 5 bases from J, the gap between germline ends came to 21 bases. Produced via immunoSEQ multiplex PCR; TCRdb's table is partial and in-frame only. Counted here are 30,000 to 40,000 clones, roughly 87% occurring once; the ten biggest clones make up roughly 19%. About this clone: The antigen is undetermined.

Overall study results and limits: Which antigen the expanded peripheral T cells recognized is unknown.

The material was CD4+ or CD8+ T cells sorted from blood, obtained in a trial of the OX40 agonist ivuxolimab. V usage is TRBV5-4 and J usage is TRBJ1-1, with D maybe TRBD1 (5 bases). The sequence was collected from an adult with an advanced solid tumor such as melanoma, head and neck, liver or kidney cancer. For the CDR3, the DNA is TGTGCCAGCAGCCCTCGGGGCGTATCAGGTGAGACTGAAGCTTTCTTT. Its protein is CASSPRGVSGETEAFF. Based on the CDR3 plus reference TRBV5-4 and TRBJ1-1, the full variable domain is ETGVTQSPTHLIKTRGQQVTLRCSSQSGHNTVSWYQQALGQGPQFIFQYYREEENGRGNFPPRFSGLQFPNYSSELNVNALELDDSALYLCASSPRGVSGETEAFFGQGTRLTVV.